This T cell receptor (beta chain) was identified in a study of OX40 agonist ivuxolimab in advanced cancers. The sample holds a few counts of this clone. Deletions cut 0 bases from V and 2 bases from J, with 10 bases between. The germline V gene encodes CDR1 MNHNY and CDR2 SVGAGI (reference sequence). The length of the CDR3 is 15 residues. Sequencing used immunoSEQ multiplex PCR; TCRdb keeps in-frame clones, though not all of them. The sample lists about 76,000 clones, around 90% seen once, with roughly 2.4% in the top ten. The sequence came from an adult with an advanced solid tumor such as melanoma, head and neck, liver or kidney cancer. The J gene is TRBJ1-2, the V gene TRBV6-6; D possibly corresponds to TRBD1 (5 bases). The input for sequencing was CD4+ or CD8+ T cells sorted from blood, taken in a trial of the OX40 agonist ivuxolimab. This CDR3 reads CASSYSGGANYGYTF. CDR3 sequence (DNA): TGTGCCAGCAGTTACTCTGGAGGGGCCAACTATGGCTACACCTTC.